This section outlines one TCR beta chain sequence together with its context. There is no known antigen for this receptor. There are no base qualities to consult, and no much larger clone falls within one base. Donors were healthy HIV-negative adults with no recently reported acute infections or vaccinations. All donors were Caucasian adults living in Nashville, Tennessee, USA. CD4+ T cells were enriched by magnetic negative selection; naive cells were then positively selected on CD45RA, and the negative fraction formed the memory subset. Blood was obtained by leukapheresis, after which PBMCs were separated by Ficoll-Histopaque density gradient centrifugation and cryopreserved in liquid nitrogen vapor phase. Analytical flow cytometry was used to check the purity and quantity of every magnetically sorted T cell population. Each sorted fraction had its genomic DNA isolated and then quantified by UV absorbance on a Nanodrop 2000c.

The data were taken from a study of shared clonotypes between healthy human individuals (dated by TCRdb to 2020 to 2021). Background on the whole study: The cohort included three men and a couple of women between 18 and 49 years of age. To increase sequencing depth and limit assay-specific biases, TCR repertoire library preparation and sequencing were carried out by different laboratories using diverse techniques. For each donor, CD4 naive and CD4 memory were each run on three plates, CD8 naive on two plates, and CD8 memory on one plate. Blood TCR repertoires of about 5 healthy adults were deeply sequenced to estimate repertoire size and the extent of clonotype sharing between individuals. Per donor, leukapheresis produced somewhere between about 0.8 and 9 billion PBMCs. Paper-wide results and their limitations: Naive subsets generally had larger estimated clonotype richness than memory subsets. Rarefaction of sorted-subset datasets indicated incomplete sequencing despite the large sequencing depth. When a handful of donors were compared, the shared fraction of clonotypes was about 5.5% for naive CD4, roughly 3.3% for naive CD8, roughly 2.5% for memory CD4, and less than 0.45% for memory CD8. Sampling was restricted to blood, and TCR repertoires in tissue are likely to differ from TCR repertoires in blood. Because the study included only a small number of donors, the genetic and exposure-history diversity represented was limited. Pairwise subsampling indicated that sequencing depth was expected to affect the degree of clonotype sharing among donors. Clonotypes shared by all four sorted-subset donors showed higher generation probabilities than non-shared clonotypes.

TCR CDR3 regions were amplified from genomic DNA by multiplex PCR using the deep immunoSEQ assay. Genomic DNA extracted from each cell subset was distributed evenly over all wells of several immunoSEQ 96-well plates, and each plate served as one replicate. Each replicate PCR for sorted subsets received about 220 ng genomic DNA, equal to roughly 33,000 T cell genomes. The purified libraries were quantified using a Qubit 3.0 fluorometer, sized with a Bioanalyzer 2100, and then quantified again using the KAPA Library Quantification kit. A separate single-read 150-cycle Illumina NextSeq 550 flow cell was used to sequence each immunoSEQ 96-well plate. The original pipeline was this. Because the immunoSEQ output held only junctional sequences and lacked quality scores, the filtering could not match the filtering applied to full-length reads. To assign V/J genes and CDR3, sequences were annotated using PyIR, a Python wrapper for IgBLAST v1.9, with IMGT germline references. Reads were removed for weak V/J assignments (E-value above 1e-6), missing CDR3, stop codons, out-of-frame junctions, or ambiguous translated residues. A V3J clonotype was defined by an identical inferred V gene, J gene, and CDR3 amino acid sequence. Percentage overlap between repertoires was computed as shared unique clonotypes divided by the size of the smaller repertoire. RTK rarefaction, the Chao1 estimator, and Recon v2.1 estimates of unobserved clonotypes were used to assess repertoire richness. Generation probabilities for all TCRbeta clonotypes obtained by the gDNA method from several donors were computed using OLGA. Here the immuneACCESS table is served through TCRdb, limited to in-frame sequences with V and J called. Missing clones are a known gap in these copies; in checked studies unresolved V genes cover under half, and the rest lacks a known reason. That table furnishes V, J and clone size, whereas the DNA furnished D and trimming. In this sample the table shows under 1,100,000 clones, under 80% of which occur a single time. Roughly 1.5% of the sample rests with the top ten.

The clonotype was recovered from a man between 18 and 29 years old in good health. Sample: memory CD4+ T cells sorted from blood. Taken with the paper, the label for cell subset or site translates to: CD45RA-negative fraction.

CDR3 reads: CASSTDRFYEQYF. In nucleotides, the sequence is TGCGCCAGCAGCACCGACAGATTCTACGAGCAGTACTTC. The receptor chain draws on TRBV5-1 and TRBJ2-7; the D segment could be TRBD1, given 5 matching bases. Counted from cysteine to phenylalanine, this CDR3 has 13 amino acids. The CDR3 DNA has 39 bases and is translated from base 1. V sheds 4 bases and J sheds 3 bases, leaving 11 bases between their ends. Via the germline V gene, CDR1 is SGHRS and CDR2 YFSETQ.